One and the same sample provided the 22 T cell receptor beta chains below, sequenced in a study of early T cells in non-severe SARS-CoV-2 infection. In TCRdb, the 5' RACE reads were re-called with MiXCR into one record per CDR3 protein. The data hold roughly 67,000 distinct CDR3 sequences, with roughly a tenth observed a single time. The sequencing input was whole blood. The receptors stem from an adult who was a healthcare worker with PCR-confirmed SARS-CoV-2 infection or an uninfected control (not recorded which).

V usage is TRBV4-3 and J usage is TRBJ2-2; TRBD1 or TRBD2 may be the D gene (5 bases each). The CDR3 sequence is 15 residues long. Deletions cut 1 base from V and 5 bases from J, with 11 bases between. CDR1 and CDR2 (germline): LGHNA, YSLEER. This CDR3 is CASSQGQGRTGELFF. The CDR3 nucleotides are TGCGCCAGCAGCCAAGGGCAGGGACGGACCGGGGAGCTGTTTTTT.

This clonotype has just a few counts. The chain recombines TRBV6-2 or TRBV6-3 with TRBJ2-1; D is unclear. V shed 5 bases and J shed 1 base, with 21 bases lying between them. Per germline, CDR1 MNHEY and CDR2 SVGEGT. This CDR3 comprises 18 residues. The CDR3 bases are TGTGCCAGCAGTATCCAAGGGCCTCCTCACGGGTCCTACAATGAGCAGTTCTTC. This codes for CASSIQGPPHGSYNEQFF.

This clonotype was recorded at least ten times. The J gene is TRBJ2-7, the V gene TRBV28, with D perhaps TRBD1 or TRBD2 (5 bases each). CDR3 length: 13 amino acids. Germline V lookup: CDR1 MDHEN, CDR2 SYDVKM. Trimming removed 5 bases from V and 7 bases from J, with 15 bases in between. CDR3 DNA sequence: TGTGCCAGCAGTCGGTCAGCAGGGACGGAGCAGTACTTC. Its protein product is CASSRSAGTEQYF.

In its sample, this clonotype was seen a few times. J is TRBJ2-2 and V is TRBV2; D perhaps matches TRBD1 (6 bases). V shed 6 bases and J shed 0 bases, with 23 bases lying between them. The CDR3 contains 19 residues. Germline CDR1 SNHLY, CDR2 FYNNEI. CDR3 residues: CASSFSFPDRRANTGELFF. The CDR3 DNA follows: TGTGCCAGCAGCTTCTCATTCCCAGACAGGAGAGCGAACACCGGGGAGCTGTTTTTT.

The chain joins TRBV20-1 to TRBJ2-3; 13 nucleotides agree with TRBD2. V lost 2 bases, J lost 4 bases, and 6 bases stayed unmatched. CDR1 and CDR2 (germline): DFQATT, SNEGSKA (reference sequence). CDR3 length: 16 residues. The CDR3: CSARMPGLAGPDTQYF. The CDR3, as DNA: TGCAGTGCTAGAATGCCGGGACTAGCGGGACCAGATACGCAGTATTTT.

This sequence joins TRBV11-2 and TRBJ2-1; tentative D call: TRBD1 (5 bases). Germline V gene data show CDR1 as SGHAT and CDR2 as FQNNGV. V lost 5 bases to trimming and J lost 5 bases, with 10 bases between them. CDR3 size: 13 residues. The CDR3 sequence: CASSPEGDNEQFF. The CDR3 bases are TGTGCCAGCAGCCCAGAAGGGGACAATGAGCAGTTCTTC.

The sample holds a few counts of this clonotype. The CDR3 DNA reads TGTGCCAGCAGCCAAGGAGTCGAGGGGGGCACCTTC. Its protein product is CASSQGVEGGTF. V is TRBV14 and J is TRBJ1-2, with D possibly TRBD1 on 6 matching bases. Germline assignment: CDR1 SGHDN and CDR2 FVKESK. The ends were cut back, 1 base at V and 13 bases at J, with 13 bases in the middle. The CDR3 sequence is 12 residues long. The variable domain in full, with the rest retrieved from reference TRBV14 and TRBJ1-2, is EAGVTQFPSHSVIEKGQTVTLRCDPISGHDNLYWYRRVMGKEIKFLLHFVKESKQDESGMPNNRFLAERTGGTYSTLKVQPAELEDSGVYFCASSQGVEGGTFGSGTRLTVV.

This clonotype was counted at least ten times. This chain uses TRBV5-6 with TRBJ2-3, with 7 bases aligning to TRBD1. The CDR3 extends over 16 amino acids. V was clipped by 5 bases and J by 4 bases; unmatched bases: 13. Germline V gene data show CDR1 as SGHDT and CDR2 as YYEEEE. This chain's CDR3 is CASRREQGHGADTQYF. The CDR3 nucleotides read TGTGCCAGCAGACGTGAACAGGGGCATGGGGCAGATACGCAGTATTTT. The complete variable domain, with remaining parts taken from reference TRBV5-6 and TRBJ2-3, reads DAGVTQSPTHLIKTRGQQVTLRCSPKSGHDTVSWYQQALGQGPQFIFQYYEEEERQRGNFPDRFSGHQFPNYSSELNVNALLLGDSALYLCASRREQGHGADTQYFGPGTRLTVL.

This clonotype was counted a few times. V usage is TRBV20-1 and J usage is TRBJ2-3; 8 positions agree with TRBD1. V trimming: 1 base; J trimming: 2 bases; junction bases outside the gene matches: 8. Germline CDR1 is DFQATT and CDR2 is SNEGSKA (reference sequence). The CDR3 covers 16 residues. CDR3 DNA sequence: TGCAGTGCTAGAGCCCAGGGGGCCCTTCTCACAGATACGCAGTATTTT. It is translated as CSARAQGALLTDTQYF.

The chain carries TRBV5-5 and TRBJ2-2; a weak D match, TRBD2 (6 bases). There are 15 residues in the CDR3. The ends were cut back, 4 bases at V and 7 bases at J, with 17 bases in the middle. Looked up from germline, CDR1 is SGHKS and CDR2 is YYEKEE (reference sequence). DNA of the CDR3: TGTGCCAGCAGCATCGGGACTCCCAAGGACGGGGAGCTGTTTTTT. Translating it yields CASSIGTPKDGELFF. The whole variable domain, remainder taken from reference TRBV5-5 and TRBJ2-2, is DAGVTQSPTHLIKTRGQQVTLRCSPISGHKSVSWYQQVLGQGPQFIFQYYEKEERGRGNFPDRFSARQFPNYSSELNVNALLLGDSALYLCASSIGTPKDGELFFGEGSRLTVL.

In this sample, this clonotype turned up many times. The chain has TRBV28 and TRBJ2-3, with 9 bases identical to TRBD2. Losses at the gene ends were 5 bases for V and 4 bases for J; bases not matched to a gene: 10. Germline CDR1 MDHEN, CDR2 SYDVKM. The CDR3 runs to 16 residues. This CDR3 is CASSARGLALPDTQYF. CDR3 nucleotide sequence: TGTGCCAGCAGTGCCCGCGGACTAGCGTTGCCAGATACGCAGTATTTT.

This clonotype was detected a few times. This chain links TRBV5-1 with TRBJ2-7, with 7 bases identical to TRBD1. Trimming at V came to 5 bases and at J to 1 base, leaving 9 bases not matched to a gene. The CDR3 runs 15 residues. Germline V gives CDR1 SGHRS, CDR2 YFSETQ. DNA for the CDR3: TGCGCCAGCAGTCAGGACCCGGGACAGTCCTACGAGCAGTACTTC. Translating it yields CASSQDPGQSYEQYF.

The gene calls are TRBV4-2 and TRBJ2-7, with 9 bases matching TRBD2. Germline assignment: CDR1 LGHNA and CDR2 YNFKEQ. CDR3 length: 16 residues. V was clipped by 0 bases and J by 7 bases; unmatched bases: 10. The CDR3 coding sequence is TGTGCCAGCAGCCAAGATAGTGGGACTAGCTCGCTAGAGCAGTACTTC. Residues: CASSQDSGTSSLEQYF.

The rearrangement uses TRBV3-1 and TRBJ2-7; D assignment may be TRBD1 or TRBD2 (5 bases each). Germline V gene data show CDR1 as LGHDT and CDR2 as YNNKEL (reference sequence). Deletions cut 2 bases from V and 6 bases from J, with 17 bases between. There are 15 residues in the CDR3. The CDR3 is CASSQMRDGRGEQYF. CDR3 DNA: TGTGCCAGCAGCCAAATGAGGGACGGCCGTGGCGAGCAGTACTTC.

V usage is TRBV24-1 and J usage is TRBJ1-1, with D unresolved. The V end was cut by 7 bases, the J end by 1 base, with 9 bases between. Germline CDR1 KGHDR, CDR2 SFDVKD. The CDR3 is 13 residues long. This CDR3 reads CATRKEENTEAFF. The CDR3 DNA reads TGTGCCACCAGAAAAGAAGAGAACACTGAAGCTTTCTTT.

This clonotype was counted a few times. CDR3 in DNA: TGTGCCAGCAGCTTAGATCCCATGAGCGGCGAGCAGTACTTC. Its translation: CASSLDPMSGEQYF. The chain carries TRBV11-2 and TRBJ2-7; D might be TRBD2 (5 bases). Germline-derived CDR1 and CDR2 are SGHAT and FQNNGV. CDR3 size: 14 residues. The V and J ends lost 0 bases and 6 bases respectively, with 12 bases between them.

The table lists this clonotype with a few counts. The J gene is TRBJ2-2, the V gene TRBV5-4; D is unresolved. The CDR3 spans 14 residues. Trimming cost V 0 bases and J 7 bases, with 10 bases left between them. Germline assignment: CDR1 SGHNT and CDR2 YYREEE (reference sequence). The CDR3 DNA sequence: TGTGCCAGCAGCTTGGCGGTGGGTCTCGGGGAGCTGTTTTTT. It specifies CASSLAVGLGELFF.

The rearrangement uses TRBV20-1 and TRBJ2-2; possibly TRBD1 for D (5 bases). This CDR3 has 13 amino acids. Trimming stripped 2 bases from V and 14 bases from J, with 18 bases between. In germline, CDR1 is DFQATT, CDR2 SNEGSKA (reference sequence). CDR3 coding DNA: TGCAGTGCTAGACATCGGCAGGGAAGGAAACTGTTTTTT. This codes for CSARHRQGRKLFF.

V usage is TRBV28 and J usage is TRBJ1-2; D unclear. CDR3 length: 14 amino acids. Trimming pared 5 bases from V and 2 bases from J, leaving 12 bases between. Germline loops: CDR1 MDHEN, CDR2 SYDVKM. In DNA form, the CDR3 reads TGTGCCAGCAGTCTCGACCAGTGGAACTATGGCTACACCTTC. Its protein product is CASSLDQWNYGYTF.

This clonotype was seen only a few times. This rearrangement joins TRBV14 to TRBJ2-5; D is unclear. The CDR3 spans 13 residues. V lost 2 bases and J 2 bases, leaving 6 bases between the germline ends. Germline CDR1 is SGHDN and CDR2 is FVKESK. CDR3 sequence: CASSQTVQETQYF. Here the CDR3 DNA reads TGTGCCAGCAGCCAAACAGTACAAGAGACCCAGTACTTC.

This clonotype was seen repeatedly, ten times or more. The rearrangement uses TRBV25-1 and TRBJ1-6; no firm D call. There are 13 residues in the CDR3. CDR1 MGHDK and CDR2 SYGVNS come from the germline V gene. The V gene lost 8 bases and the J gene lost 4 bases, with 9 bases spanning the gap. The CDR3 region is CASQLKYNSPLHF. DNA for the CDR3: TGTGCCAGCCAACTCAAGTATAATTCACCCCTCCACTTT. Full variable domain (outside the CDR3, taken from reference TRBV25-1 and TRBJ1-6): EADIYQTPRYLVIGTGKKITLECSQTMGHDKMYWYQQDPGMELHLIHYSYGVNSTEKGDLSSESTVSRIRTEHFPLTLESARPSHTSQYLCASQLKYNSPLHFGNGTRLTVT.

A few counts support this clonotype. J is TRBJ1-2 and V is TRBV20-1, with TRBD1 matching 9 bases. This CDR3 region has 15 residues. The V gene's germline CDR1 is DFQATT and CDR2 SNEGSKA (reference sequence). V shed 0 bases, J shed 4 bases, and the junction held 6 bases outside the gene matches. The CDR3 nucleotides are TGCAGTGCTAGAGATCCCGACAGGGGGATCTATGGCTACACCTTC. Translating gives CSARDPDRGIYGYTF.